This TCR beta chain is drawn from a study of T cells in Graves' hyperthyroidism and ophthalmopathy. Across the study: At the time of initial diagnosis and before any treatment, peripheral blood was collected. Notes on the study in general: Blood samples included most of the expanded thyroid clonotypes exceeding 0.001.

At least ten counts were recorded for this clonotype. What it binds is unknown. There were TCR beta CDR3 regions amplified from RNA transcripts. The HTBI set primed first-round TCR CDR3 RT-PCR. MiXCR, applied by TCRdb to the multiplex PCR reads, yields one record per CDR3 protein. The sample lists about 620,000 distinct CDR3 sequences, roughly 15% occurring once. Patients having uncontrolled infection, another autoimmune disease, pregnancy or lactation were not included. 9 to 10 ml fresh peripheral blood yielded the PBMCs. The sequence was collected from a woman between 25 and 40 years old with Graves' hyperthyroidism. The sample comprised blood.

The CDR3 sequence is CASSLWTGPSYEQYF. DNA of the CDR3: TGTGCCAGCAGCTTGTGGACAGGCCCTTCCTACGAGCAGTACTTC. The V call is TRBV5-5, the J call TRBJ2-7; 7 bases are shared with TRBD1. The CDR3 is made up of 15 amino acids. With 1 base clipped from V and 1 base from J, the junction kept 5 bases outside the gene matches. The V gene's germline CDR1 is SGHKS and CDR2 YYEKEE (reference sequence).